The entry below gives a single TCR beta chain sequence along with its context. The antigen is undetermined. Germline V gene sequence: CDR1 MNHNS, CDR2 SASEGT. Trimming left V 7 bases short and J 1 base short, with 13 bases between. There are 14 residues in the CDR3. These data originate in a study of cytomegalovirus exposure and HLA in healthy donors. Study at large: The study's early data release held roughly 90 million unique TCRs from HLA-typed donors.

When sampled, the donors appeared nominally healthy, though they likely had unrecorded immune exposures. Study-wide results and caveats: Reportedly, diagnosis of cytomegalovirus status by the classifier showed high specificity and sensitivity. Associated with cytomegalovirus, according to the listing, were 150 to 200 TCR beta chains.

Vbeta (60) and Jbeta (13) primers were used in the PCR. The method was immunoSEQ multiplex PCR; TCRdb's version includes in-frame clones alone and lacks a portion of them. This sample yields some 150,000 clones, of which about 76% are seen a single time; around 1.5% belongs to the top ten. J is TRBJ1-1 and V is TRBV6-1, with D perhaps matching TRBD1 (6 bases). The clonotype originates from a woman aged 40 to 55 in good health and CMV-seronegative. The sample was PBMCs. CDR3 DNA sequence: TGTGCCAGCACTATGGTCAGGGGGAACACTGAAGCTTTCTTT. It encodes CASTMVRGNTEAFF.